Each of the 5 T cell receptor beta chains below was sequenced from the same sample in a study of immune cell composition in non-small cell lung cancer. Normal lung sampling was at least 3 cm from the tumour, as distant as possible. This table comes from immunoSEQ multiplex PCR, and its TCRdb copy is limited to in-frame clones, with some not included. This table holds 7,500 to 10,000 clones, around 77% found once. The specimen sequenced was non-adjacent lung tissue. These receptors all come from a human donor with non-small cell lung cancer.

This clone was seen more than once but under ten times. The genes are TRBV20-1 and TRBJ2-7, with TRBD1 matching over 8 bases. Losses at the gene ends were 5 bases for V and 5 bases for J; bases not matched to a gene: 2. The CDR3 extends over 11 amino acids. CDR1 and CDR2 from the germline V gene are DFQATT and SNEGSKA (reference sequence). The CDR3: CSADRGHEQYF. The CDR3 region has the DNA TGCAGTGCTGACAGGGGCCACGAGCAGTACTTC.

This sequence joins TRBV6-5 and TRBJ2-2, with a possible D match to TRBD2 (5 bases). The CDR3 runs to 13 residues. Germline V lookup: CDR1 MNHEY, CDR2 SVGAGI. The V end lost 7 bases, the J end lost 5 bases, and 11 bases lay between the germline ends. This CDR3 reads CASTGDRTGELFF. The CDR3 nucleotides read TGTGCCAGCACCGGGGATAGGACCGGGGAGCTGTTTTTT.

The chain links TRBV30 to TRBJ2-1; 7 nucleotides align to TRBD2. V dropped 4 bases and J dropped 4; count of bases not matched to a gene: 7. Germline V gene data show CDR1 as GTSNPN and CDR2 as SVGIG (reference sequence). The CDR3 consists of 14 residues. CDR3 DNA sequence: TGTGCCTGGATCCAGGAGCGGGGTTACAATGAGCAGTTCTTC. Protein product: CAWIQERGYNEQFF.

The chain joins TRBV7-9 to TRBJ2-2, with 7 bases fitting TRBD1. The CDR3 is 15 residues long. Germline V CDR1 and CDR2: SEHNR, FQNEAQ (reference sequence). The V segment lost 4 bases and the J segment 0 bases; nucleotides outside the gene matches: 2. For the CDR3, the DNA is TGTGCCAGCAGCTCCGGACAGGCGAACACCGGGGAGCTGTTTTTT. Protein product: CASSSGQANTGELFF.

The CDR3: CASTLRAPEQFF. In nucleotides, the CDR3 is TGTGCCAGCACCCTGAGGGCCCCCGAGCAGTTCTTC. The chain links TRBV25-1 to TRBJ2-1; a weak D match, TRBD2 (5 bases). Germline V gene sequence: CDR1 MGHDK, CDR2 SYGVNS. The V end lost 7 bases, the J end lost 10 bases, and 14 bases lay between the germline ends. This CDR3 contains 12 residues.